This T cell receptor beta chain was found in a study of T cell responses to AZD1222 COVID-19 vaccine. Study-level findings and limits: Spike-spanning, vaccine-associated CD4 TCRs were dominant at 160-218 and 743-854. A reported finding is that nearly half of spike-specific TCRs target unmutated variant regions. It should be noted that donors were predominantly white British and more often female, and clonal diversity was possibly underestimated.

Pooling of second doses given at about 4 or about 12 weeks was done. The protocol was immunoSEQ multiplex PCR, while the TCRdb copy is restricted to in-frame clones and leaves out a portion. Altogether fewer than 110,000 clones are present, about 85% being singletons, with the ten largest covering roughly 5%. The CDR3 is 15 residues long. Per the germline V gene, CDR1 is SGHRS and CDR2 is YFSETQ. Trimming took off 0 bases at V and 7 bases at J, with 13 bases between the two ends. Comment on this clone: Its antigen is undetermined.

The gene calls are TRBV5-1 and TRBJ1-4; D is perhaps TRBD1 (5 bases). This specimen was peripheral blood, taken 28 days after the second AZD1222 dose. This TCR was recovered from an adult who received the AZD1222 COVID-19 vaccine. The CDR3 reads CASSLGMGVGEKLFF. The CDR3, as DNA: TGCGCCAGCAGCTTGGGCATGGGGGTCGGTGAAAAACTGTTTTTT.